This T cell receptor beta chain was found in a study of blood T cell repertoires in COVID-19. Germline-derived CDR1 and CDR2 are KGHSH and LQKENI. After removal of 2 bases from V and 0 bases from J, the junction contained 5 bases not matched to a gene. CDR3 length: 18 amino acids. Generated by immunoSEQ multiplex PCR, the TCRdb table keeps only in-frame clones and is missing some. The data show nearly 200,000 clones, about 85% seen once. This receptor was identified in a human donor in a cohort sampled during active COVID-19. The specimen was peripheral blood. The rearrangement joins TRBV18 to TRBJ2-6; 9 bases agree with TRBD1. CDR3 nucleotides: TGTGCCAGCTCACCAGCGGGACAGGGAAACTCTGGGGCCAACGTCCTGACTTTC. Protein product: CASSPAGQGNSGANVLTF.